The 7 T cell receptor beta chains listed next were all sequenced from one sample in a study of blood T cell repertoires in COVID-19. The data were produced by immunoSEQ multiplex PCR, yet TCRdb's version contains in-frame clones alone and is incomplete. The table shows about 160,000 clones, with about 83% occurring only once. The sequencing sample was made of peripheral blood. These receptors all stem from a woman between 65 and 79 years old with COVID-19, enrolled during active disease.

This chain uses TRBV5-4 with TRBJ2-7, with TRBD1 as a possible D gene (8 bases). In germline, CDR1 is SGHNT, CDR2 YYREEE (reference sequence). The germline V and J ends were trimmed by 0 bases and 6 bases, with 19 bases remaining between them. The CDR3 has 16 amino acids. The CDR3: CASSLGRQGASGEQYF. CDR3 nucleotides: TGTGCCAGCAGCTTGGGCCGTCAGGGGGCTAGCGGCGAGCAGTACTTC. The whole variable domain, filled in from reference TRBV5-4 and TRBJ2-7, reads ETGVTQSPTHLIKTRGQQVTLRCSSQSGHNTVSWYQQALGQGPQFIFQYYREEENGRGNFPPRFSGLQFPNYSSELNVNALELDDSALYLCASSLGRQGASGEQYFGPGTRLTVT.

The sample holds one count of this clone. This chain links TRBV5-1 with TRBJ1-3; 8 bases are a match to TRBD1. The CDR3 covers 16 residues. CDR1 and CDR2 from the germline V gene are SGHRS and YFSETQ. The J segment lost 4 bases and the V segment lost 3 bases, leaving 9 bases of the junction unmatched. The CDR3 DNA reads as TGCGCCAGCAGCTCCCGCGTACAGGGGGACGGAAACACCATATATTTT. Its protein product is CASSSRVQGDGNTIYF.

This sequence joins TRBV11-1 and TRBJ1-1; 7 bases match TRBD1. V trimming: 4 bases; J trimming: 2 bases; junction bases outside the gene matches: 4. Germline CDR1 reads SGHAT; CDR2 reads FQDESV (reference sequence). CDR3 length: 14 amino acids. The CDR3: CASSSRQGNTEAFF. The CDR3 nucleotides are TGTGCCAGCAGCTCAAGACAGGGAAACACTGAAGCTTTCTTT.

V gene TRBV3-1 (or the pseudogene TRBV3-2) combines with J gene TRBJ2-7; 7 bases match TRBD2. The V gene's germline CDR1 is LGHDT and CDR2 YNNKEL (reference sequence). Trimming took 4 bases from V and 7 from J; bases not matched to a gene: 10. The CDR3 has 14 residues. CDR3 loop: CASSRKFWGGEQYF. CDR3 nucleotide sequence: TGTGCCAGCAGCCGAAAATTTTGGGGGGGAGAGCAGTACTTC.

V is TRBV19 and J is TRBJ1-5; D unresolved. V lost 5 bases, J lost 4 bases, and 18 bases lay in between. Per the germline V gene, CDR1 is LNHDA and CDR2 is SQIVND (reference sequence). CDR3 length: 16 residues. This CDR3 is CASSVGRFSSNQPQHF. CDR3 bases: TGTGCCAGTAGTGTGGGCAGATTTTCTTCGAATCAGCCCCAGCATTTT.

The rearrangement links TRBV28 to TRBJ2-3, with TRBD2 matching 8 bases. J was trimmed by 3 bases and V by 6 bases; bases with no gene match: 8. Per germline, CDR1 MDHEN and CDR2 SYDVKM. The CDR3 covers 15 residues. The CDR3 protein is CASSHSGLDTDTQYF. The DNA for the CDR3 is TGTGCCAGCAGCCATTCGGGACTAGATACAGATACGCAGTATTTT.

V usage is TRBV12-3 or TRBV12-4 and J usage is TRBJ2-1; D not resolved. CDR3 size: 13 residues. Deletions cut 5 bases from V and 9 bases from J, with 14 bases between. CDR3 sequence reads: CASSAATRFEQFF. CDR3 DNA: TGTGCCAGCAGTGCCGCGACACGATTTGAGCAGTTCTTC.